Listed here are 6 T cell receptor beta chains from one sample, sequenced in a study of T-cell reconstitution after alpha-beta-depleted transplantation in children. Researchers prepared the TCRbeta library using unique molecular identifiers, the study reports. A single record per CDR3 protein comes from TCRdb applying MiXCR to the PCR reads. Here the sample spans about a million distinct CDR3 sequences, under 30% being singletons. Sample: PBMCs, mostly from graft donor cells, taken 360 days after TCRalphabeta/CD19-depleted stem cell transplant. The receptors were gathered from a boy under two years old who had a stem cell transplant for SCID, so the T cells may come from the graft donor.

The CDR3 protein is CASTPNHKNLRGTGELFF. DNA of the CDR3: TGTGCCAGCACCCCAAATCACAAAAATCTCAGGGGTACCGGGGAGCTGTTTTTT. This chain joins TRBV12-3 or TRBV12-4 and TRBJ2-2, with a possible D match to TRBD1 (6 bases). The germline V and J ends were trimmed by 7 bases and 5 bases, with 26 bases remaining between them. This CDR3 is 18 amino acids long.

The gene calls are TRBV6-5 and TRBJ2-7, with D perhaps being TRBD1 or TRBD2 (5 bases each). From germline, CDR1 is MNHEY and CDR2 SVGAGI. The ends were cut back, 2 bases at V and 4 bases at J, with 9 bases in the middle. This CDR3 has 13 residues. CDR3 sequence: CASSYGTLYEQYF. As DNA, the CDR3 is TGTGCCAGCAGTTACGGGACCCTGTACGAGCAGTACTTC.

This clonotype showed up many times. The chain joins TRBV4-3 to TRBJ1-6; TRBD1 is a possible D gene (6 bases). Germline V lookup: CDR1 LGHNA, CDR2 YSLEER. CDR3 length: 15 residues. Trimming took off 4 bases at V and 10 bases at J, with 17 bases between the two ends. CDR3 sequence reads: CASSRGGIGESPLHF. The CDR3 DNA follows: TGCGCCAGCAGCCGGGGGGGCATCGGGGAATCACCCCTCCACTTT.

The chain combines TRBV20-1 with TRBJ2-3; 9 bases match TRBD1. Germline loops: CDR1 DFQATT, CDR2 SNEGSKA (reference sequence). This CDR3 spans 14 amino acids. The V segment lost 3 bases and the J segment 3 bases; nucleotides outside the gene matches: 4. The CDR3 nucleotides are TGCAGTGCTAGTCGCGGGACAGGGACAGATACGCAGTATTTT. This sequence encodes CSASRGTGTDTQYF.

The rearrangement links TRBV19 to TRBJ2-1; the D gene could be TRBD1 or TRBD2 (5 bases each). Germline V lookup: CDR1 LNHDA, CDR2 SQIVND (reference sequence). Trimming left V 1 base short and J 4 bases short, with 11 bases between. The CDR3 spans 15 residues. The CDR3 region is CASSIGGEWYNEQFF. The DNA for the CDR3 is TGTGCCAGTAGTATAGGAGGGGAGTGGTACAATGAGCAGTTCTTC.

The V and J genes are TRBV29-1 and TRBJ2-3; no firm D call. Germline lookup yields CDR1 SQVTM and CDR2 ANQGSEA. The CDR3 contains 14 residues. V was trimmed by 3 bases and J by 7 bases, leaving 17 bases between them. CDR3: CSVDRGQLQYTQYF. The CDR3 DNA sequence: TGCAGCGTTGACAGAGGCCAACTACAATATACGCAGTATTTT.